This TCR beta chain came from a study of control samples from healthy donors and cancer patients. The data were produced by immunoSEQ multiplex PCR, yet TCRdb's version contains in-frame clones alone and is incomplete. This table has fewer than 65,000 clones, roughly 80% appearing once. Trimming removed 2 bases at V and 1 base at J, with 5 bases between. This CDR3 contains 13 residues. The germline V gene has CDR1 MDHEN and CDR2 SYDVKM. The sample was blood. This sequence originates from a man between 65 and 79 years old in good health. The chain carries TRBV28 and TRBJ1-1; D is unclear. In DNA form, the CDR3 reads TGTGCCAGCAGTTTAATGACGAACACTGAAGCTTTCTTT. This sequence encodes CASSLMTNTEAFF.